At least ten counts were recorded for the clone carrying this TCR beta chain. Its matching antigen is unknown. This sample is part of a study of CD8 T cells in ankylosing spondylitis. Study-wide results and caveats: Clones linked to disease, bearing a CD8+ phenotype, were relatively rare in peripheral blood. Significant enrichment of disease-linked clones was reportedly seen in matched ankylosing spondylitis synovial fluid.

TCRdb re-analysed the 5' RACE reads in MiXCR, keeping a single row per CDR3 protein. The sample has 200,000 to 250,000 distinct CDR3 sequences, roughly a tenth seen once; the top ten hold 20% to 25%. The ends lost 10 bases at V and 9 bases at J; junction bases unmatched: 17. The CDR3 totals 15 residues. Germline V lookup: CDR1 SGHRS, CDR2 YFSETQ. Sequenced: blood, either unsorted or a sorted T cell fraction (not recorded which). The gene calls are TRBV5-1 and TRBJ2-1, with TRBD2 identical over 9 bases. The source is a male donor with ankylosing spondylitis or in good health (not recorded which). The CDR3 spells CACMTSAGGGTEQFF. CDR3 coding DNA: TGCGCCTGCATGACTAGCGCGGGGGGGGGGACTGAGCAGTTCTTC.